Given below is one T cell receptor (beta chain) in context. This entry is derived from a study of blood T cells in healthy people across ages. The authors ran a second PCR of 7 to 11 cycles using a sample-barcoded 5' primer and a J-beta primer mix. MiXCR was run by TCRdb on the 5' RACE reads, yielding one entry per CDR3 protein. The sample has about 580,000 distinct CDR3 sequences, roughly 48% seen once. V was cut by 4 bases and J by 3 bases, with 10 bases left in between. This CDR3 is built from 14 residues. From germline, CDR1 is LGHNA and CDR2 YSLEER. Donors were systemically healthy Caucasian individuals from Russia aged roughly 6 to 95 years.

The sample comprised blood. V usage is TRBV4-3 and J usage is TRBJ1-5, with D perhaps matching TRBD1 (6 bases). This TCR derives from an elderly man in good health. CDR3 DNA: TGCGCCAGCAGCCCGGACAGTATCAATCAGCCCCAGCATTTT. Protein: CASSPDSINQPQHF.